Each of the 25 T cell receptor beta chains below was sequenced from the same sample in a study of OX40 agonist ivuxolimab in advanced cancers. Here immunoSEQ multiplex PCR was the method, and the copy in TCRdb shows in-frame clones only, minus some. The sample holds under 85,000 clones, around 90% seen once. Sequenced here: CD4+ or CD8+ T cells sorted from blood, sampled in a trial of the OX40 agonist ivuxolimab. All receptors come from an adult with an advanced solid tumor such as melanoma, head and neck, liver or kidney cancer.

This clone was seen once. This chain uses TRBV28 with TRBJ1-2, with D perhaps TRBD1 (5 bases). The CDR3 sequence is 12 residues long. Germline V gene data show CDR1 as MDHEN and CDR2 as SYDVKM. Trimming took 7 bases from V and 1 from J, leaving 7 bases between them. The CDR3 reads CASNQGNYGYTF. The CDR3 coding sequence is TGTGCCAGCAACCAGGGTAACTATGGCTACACCTTC.

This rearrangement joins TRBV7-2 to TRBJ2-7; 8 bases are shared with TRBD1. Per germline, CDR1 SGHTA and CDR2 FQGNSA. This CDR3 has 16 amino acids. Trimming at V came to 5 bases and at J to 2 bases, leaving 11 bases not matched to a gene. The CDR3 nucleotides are TGTGCCAGCAGCCCGACAGGGGACGCCACTCCCTACGAGCAGTACTTC. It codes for CASSPTGDATPYEQYF.

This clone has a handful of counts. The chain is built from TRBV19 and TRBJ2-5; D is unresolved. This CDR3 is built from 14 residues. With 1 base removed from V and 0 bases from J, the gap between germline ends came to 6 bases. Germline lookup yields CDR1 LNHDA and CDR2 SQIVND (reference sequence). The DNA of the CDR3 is TGTGCCAGTAGTATAGGCCTTAACCAAGAGACCCAGTACTTC. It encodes CASSIGLNQETQYF. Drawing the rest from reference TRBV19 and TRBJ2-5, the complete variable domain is DGGITQSPKYLFRKEGQNVTLSCEQNLNHDAMYWYRQDPGQGLRLIYYSQIVNDFQKGDIAEGYSVSREKKESFPLTVTSAQKNPTAFYLCASSIGLNQETQYFGPGTRLLVL.

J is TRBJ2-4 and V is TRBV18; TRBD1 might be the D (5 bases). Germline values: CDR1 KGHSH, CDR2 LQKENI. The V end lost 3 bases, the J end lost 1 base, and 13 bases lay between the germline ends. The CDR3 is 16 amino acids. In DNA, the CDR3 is TGTGCCAGCTCACCCCCTGGGGCGACGGCCAAAAACATTCAGTACTTC. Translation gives CASSPPGATAKNIQYF. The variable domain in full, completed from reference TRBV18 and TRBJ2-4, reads NAGVMQNPRHLVRRRGQEARLRCSPMKGHSHVYWYRQLPEEGLKFMVYLQKENIIDESGMPKERFSAEFPKEGPSILRIQQVVRGDSAAYFCASSPPGATAKNIQYFGAGTRLSVL.

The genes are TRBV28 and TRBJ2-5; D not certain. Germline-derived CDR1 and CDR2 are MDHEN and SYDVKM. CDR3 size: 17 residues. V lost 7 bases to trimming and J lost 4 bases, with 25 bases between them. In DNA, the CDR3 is TGTGCCAGCAATGAGGCAGGCACACCTCGTCTTGGAGAGACCCAGTACTTC. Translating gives CASNEAGTPRLGETQYF.

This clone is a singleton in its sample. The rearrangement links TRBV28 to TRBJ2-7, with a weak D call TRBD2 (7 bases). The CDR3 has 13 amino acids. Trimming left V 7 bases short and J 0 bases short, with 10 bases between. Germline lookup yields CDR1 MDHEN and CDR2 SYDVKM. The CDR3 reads CASMRGGSYEQYF. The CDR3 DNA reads TGTGCCAGCATGAGGGGGGGCTCCTACGAGCAGTACTTC.

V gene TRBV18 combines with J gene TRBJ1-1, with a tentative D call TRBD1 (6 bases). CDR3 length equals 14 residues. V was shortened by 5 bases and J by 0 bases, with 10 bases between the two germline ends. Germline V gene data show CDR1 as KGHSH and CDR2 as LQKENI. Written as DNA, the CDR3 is TGTGCCAGCTCAAGGGACAAGATGAACACTGAAGCTTTCTTT. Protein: CASSRDKMNTEAFF.

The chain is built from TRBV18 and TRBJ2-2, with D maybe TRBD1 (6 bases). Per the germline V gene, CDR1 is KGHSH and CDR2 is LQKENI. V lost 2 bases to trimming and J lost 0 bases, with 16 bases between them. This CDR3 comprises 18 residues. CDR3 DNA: TGTGCCAGCTCACCAAGGGGGTCCGGGACGGCGAACACCGGGGAGCTGTTTTTT. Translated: CASSPRGSGTANTGELFF. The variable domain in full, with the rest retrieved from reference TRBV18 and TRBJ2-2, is NAGVMQNPRHLVRRRGQEARLRCSPMKGHSHVYWYRQLPEEGLKFMVYLQKENIIDESGMPKERFSAEFPKEGPSILRIQQVVRGDSAAYFCASSPRGSGTANTGELFFGEGSRLTVL.

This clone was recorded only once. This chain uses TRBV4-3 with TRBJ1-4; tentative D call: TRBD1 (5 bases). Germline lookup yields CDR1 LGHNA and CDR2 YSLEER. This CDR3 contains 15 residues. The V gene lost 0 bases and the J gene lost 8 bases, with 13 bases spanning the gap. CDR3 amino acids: CASSQEFSWGEKLFF. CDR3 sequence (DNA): TGCGCCAGCAGCCAAGAGTTCTCCTGGGGGGAAAAACTGTTTTTT.

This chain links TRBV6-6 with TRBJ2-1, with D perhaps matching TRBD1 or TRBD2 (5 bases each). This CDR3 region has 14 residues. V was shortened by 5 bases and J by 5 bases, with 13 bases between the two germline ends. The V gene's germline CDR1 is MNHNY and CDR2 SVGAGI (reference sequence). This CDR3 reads CASSPGTANNEQFF. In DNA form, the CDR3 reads TGTGCCAGCAGTCCCGGGACGGCAAACAATGAGCAGTTCTTC.

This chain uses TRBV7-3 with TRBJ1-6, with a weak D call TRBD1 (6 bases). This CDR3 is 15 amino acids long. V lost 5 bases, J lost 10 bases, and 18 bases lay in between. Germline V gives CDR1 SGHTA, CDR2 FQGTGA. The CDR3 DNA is TGTGCCAGCAGCCGGGTGGGGGGGCTGAGGTCACCCCTCCACTTT. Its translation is CASSRVGGLRSPLHF.

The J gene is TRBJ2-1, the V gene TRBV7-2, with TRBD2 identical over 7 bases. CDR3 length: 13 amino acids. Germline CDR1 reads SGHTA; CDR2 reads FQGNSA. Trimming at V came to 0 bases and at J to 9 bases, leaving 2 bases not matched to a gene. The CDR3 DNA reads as TGTGCCAGCAGCTTAGCCCGCGGGGGTGAGCAGTTCTTC. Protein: CASSLARGGEQFF. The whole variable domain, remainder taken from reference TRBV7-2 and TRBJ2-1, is GAGVSQSPSNKVTEKGKDVELRCDPISGHTALYWYRQSLGQGLEFLIYFQGNSAPDKSGLPSDRFSAERTGGSVSTLTIQRTQQEDSAVYLCASSLARGGEQFFGPGTRLTVL.

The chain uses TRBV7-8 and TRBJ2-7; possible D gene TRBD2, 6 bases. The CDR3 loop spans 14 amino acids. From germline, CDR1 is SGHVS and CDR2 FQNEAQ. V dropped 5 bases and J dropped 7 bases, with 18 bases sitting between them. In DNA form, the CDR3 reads TGTGCCAGCAGCCCTACCCGGGGGACCGCGGAGCAGTACTTC. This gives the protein CASSPTRGTAEQYF. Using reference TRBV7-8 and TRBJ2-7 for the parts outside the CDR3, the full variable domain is GAGVSQSPRYKVAKRGQDVALRCDPISGHVSLFWYQQALGQGPEFLTYFQNEAQLDKSGLPSDRFFAERPEGSVSTLKIQRTQQEDSAVYLCASSPTRGTAEQYFGPGTRLTVT.

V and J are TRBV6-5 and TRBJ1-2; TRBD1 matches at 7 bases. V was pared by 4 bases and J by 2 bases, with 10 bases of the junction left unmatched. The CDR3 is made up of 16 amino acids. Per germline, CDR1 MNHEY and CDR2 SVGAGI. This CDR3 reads CASSFLGQRENYGYTF. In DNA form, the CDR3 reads TGTGCCAGCAGTTTTCTGGGACAGCGGGAGAACTATGGCTACACCTTC.

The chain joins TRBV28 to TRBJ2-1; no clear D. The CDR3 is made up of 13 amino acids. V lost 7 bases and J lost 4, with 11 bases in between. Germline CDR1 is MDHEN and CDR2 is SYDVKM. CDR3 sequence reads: CASKRLWYNEQFF. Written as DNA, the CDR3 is TGTGCCAGCAAGAGATTATGGTACAATGAGCAGTTCTTC.

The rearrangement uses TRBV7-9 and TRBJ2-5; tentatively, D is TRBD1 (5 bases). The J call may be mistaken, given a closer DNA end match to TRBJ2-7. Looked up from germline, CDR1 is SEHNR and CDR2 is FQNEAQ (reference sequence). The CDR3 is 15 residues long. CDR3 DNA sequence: TGTGCCAGCAGCTTAGGCAGGGCCCACTTCTACGAGCAGTACTTC. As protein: CASSLGRAHFYEQYF.

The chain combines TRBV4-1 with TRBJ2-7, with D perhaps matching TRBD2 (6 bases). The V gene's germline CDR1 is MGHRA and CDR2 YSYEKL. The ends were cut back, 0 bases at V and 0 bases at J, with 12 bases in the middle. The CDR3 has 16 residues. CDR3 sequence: CASSQDVGGSSYEQYF. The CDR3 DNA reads TGCGCCAGCAGCCAAGACGTGGGAGGTAGCTCCTACGAGCAGTACTTC.

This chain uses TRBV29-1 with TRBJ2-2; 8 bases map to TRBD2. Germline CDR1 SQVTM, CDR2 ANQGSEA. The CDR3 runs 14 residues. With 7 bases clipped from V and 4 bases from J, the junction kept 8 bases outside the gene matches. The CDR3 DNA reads TGCAGCGCTAAGGGGACTAGTAGCACCGGGGAGCTGTTTTTT. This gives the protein CSAKGTSSTGELFF.

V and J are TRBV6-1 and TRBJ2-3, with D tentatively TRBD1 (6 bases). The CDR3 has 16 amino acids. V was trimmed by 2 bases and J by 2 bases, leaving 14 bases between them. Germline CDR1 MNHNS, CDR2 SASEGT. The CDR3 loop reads CASSERKQGPTDTQYF. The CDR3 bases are TGTGCCAGCAGTGAACGGAAACAGGGACCCACAGATACGCAGTATTTT.

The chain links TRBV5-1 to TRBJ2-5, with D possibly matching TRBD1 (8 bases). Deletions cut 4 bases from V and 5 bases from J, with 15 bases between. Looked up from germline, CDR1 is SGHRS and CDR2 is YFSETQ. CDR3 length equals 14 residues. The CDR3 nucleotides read TGCGCCAGCAGCGGACAGGGAGGGTTGGAGACCCAGTACTTC. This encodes CASSGQGGLETQYF.

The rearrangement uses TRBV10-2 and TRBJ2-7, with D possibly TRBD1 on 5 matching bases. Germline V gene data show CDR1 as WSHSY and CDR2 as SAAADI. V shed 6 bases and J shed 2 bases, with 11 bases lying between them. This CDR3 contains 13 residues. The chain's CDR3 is CASRRTLAYEQYF. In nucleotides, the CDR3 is TGCGCCAGCAGGAGGACACTGGCCTACGAGCAGTACTTC.

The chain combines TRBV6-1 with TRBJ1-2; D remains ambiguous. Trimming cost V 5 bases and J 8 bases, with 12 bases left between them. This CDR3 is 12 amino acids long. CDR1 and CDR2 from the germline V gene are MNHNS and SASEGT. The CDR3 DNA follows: TGTGCCAGCAGTAAAAGTGGTCACGGCTACACCTTC. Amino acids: CASSKSGHGYTF.

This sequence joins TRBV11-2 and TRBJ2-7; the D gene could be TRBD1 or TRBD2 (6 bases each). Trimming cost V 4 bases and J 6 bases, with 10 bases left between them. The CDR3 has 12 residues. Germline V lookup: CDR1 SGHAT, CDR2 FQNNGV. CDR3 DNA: TGTGCCAGCAGCTCCTGGGGGGCCGAGCAGTACTTC. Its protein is CASSSWGAEQYF.

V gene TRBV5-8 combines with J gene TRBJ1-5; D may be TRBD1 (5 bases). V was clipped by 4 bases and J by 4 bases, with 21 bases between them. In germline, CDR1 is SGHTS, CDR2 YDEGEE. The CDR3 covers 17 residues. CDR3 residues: CASSGAAALGVNQPQHF. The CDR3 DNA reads TGTGCCAGCAGCGGAGCCGCGGCTCTAGGGGTTAATCAGCCCCAGCATTTT.

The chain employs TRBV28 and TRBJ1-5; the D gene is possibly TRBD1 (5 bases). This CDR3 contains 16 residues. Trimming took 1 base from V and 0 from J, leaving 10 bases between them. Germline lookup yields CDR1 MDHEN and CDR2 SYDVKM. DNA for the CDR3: TGTGCCAGCAGTTTATCGGCAGGGAATAGCAATCAGCCCCAGCATTTT. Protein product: CASSLSAGNSNQPQHF.